This TCR beta chain was identified during a study of T cells after posttransplantation cyclophosphamide. Study observations and caveats: Recipient CMV seropositivity and CMV reactivation strongly tracked TRB clonality. Later post-transplant blood repertoires were often dominated by donor CD8+ memory clones. TRB overlap between skin or GI tissue T cells and blood was limited.

The assay was immunoSEQ multiplex PCR, and TCRdb's table has in-frame clones only and misses some. Recorded here are 7,500 to 9,500 clones, none singletons. The CDR3 runs 15 residues. The trim removed 5 bases at V and 3 bases at J, leaving 7 bases unmatched. Per germline, CDR1 PRHDT and CDR2 FYEKMQ (reference sequence). This clone was counted ten times or more. As yet, its antigen is unknown. Cyclophosphamide on days +3 and +4 followed busulfan-fludarabine conditioning and a marrow graft. This specimen consisted of PBMCs, obtained after an allogeneic stem cell transplant with post-transplant cyclophosphamide. This clonotype was sampled from a young adult male patient who received an allogeneic stem cell transplant from an unrelated donor, was CMV-positive, and had acute and chronic GVHD. Part of the T cell pool may stem from the graft donor. The V call is TRBV13, the J call TRBJ2-3, with 8 bases matching TRBD1. For the CDR3, the DNA is TGTGCCAGCAGCACCAGACAGGGGATGACAGATACGCAGTATTTT. This encodes CASSTRQGMTDTQYF.